The entry below gives a single T cell receptor beta chain sequence along with its context. As yet, its antigen is unknown. The table came from immunoSEQ multiplex PCR; TCRdb's copy has only in-frame clones and leaves some out. The data contain over 35,000 clones, 75% to 90% of them seen just once; the ten biggest clones take up 0.45% to 0.7%. These data are taken from a study of OX40 agonist ivuxolimab in advanced cancers. Study observations and caveats: What antigens the expanded peripheral T cells recognized was never established.

Looked up from germline, CDR1 is SGHRS and CDR2 is YFSETQ. This CDR3 is built from 16 residues. The V gene lost 3 bases and the J gene lost 7 bases, with 20 bases spanning the gap. This sequence joins TRBV5-1 and TRBJ2-1, with unresolved D. Sequences were derived from CD4+ or CD8+ T cells sorted from blood, sampled in a trial of the OX40 agonist ivuxolimab. The TCR originated in an adult with an advanced solid tumor such as melanoma, head and neck, liver or kidney cancer. CDR3 sequence reads: CASSSPSGPVYNEQFF. Here the CDR3 DNA reads TGCGCCAGCAGCTCGCCCTCGGGCCCCGTTTATAATGAGCAGTTCTTC.